What follows is one T cell receptor beta chain and its context. Antigen: not known. The authors drew around 9.4 milliliters of peripheral blood from each donor. This entry is derived from a study of blood T cells in healthy people across ages. The CDR3 runs to 15 residues. Germline V gene sequence: CDR1 DFQATT, CDR2 SNEGSKA (reference sequence). Germline trimming cut 1 base from V and 6 bases from J; bases unmatched to any gene: 8. The study, taken as a whole, reports: Diversity figures derived from one million T cells were judged to underestimate the true value.

Alongside a J-beta primer mix, a sample-barcoded 5' primer served in a second PCR lasting 7 to 11 cycles. Tagging of each cDNA molecule was performed by a template-switch adaptor with 12 random nucleotides. TCRdb reprocessed the 5' RACE reads via MiXCR and lists one record per CDR3 protein. The table shows around 1,100,000 distinct CDR3 sequences, with roughly two fifths occurring only once. The chain links TRBV20-1 to TRBJ2-1; 8 bases are a match to TRBD1. Sequencing was done on a sample of blood. The sequence was obtained from a man younger than 35 in good health. The CDR3 DNA sequence: TGCAGTGCTAGAGCAGGGCCGGACAGGGCCAATGAGCAGTTCTTC. This gives the protein CSARAGPDRANEQFF.